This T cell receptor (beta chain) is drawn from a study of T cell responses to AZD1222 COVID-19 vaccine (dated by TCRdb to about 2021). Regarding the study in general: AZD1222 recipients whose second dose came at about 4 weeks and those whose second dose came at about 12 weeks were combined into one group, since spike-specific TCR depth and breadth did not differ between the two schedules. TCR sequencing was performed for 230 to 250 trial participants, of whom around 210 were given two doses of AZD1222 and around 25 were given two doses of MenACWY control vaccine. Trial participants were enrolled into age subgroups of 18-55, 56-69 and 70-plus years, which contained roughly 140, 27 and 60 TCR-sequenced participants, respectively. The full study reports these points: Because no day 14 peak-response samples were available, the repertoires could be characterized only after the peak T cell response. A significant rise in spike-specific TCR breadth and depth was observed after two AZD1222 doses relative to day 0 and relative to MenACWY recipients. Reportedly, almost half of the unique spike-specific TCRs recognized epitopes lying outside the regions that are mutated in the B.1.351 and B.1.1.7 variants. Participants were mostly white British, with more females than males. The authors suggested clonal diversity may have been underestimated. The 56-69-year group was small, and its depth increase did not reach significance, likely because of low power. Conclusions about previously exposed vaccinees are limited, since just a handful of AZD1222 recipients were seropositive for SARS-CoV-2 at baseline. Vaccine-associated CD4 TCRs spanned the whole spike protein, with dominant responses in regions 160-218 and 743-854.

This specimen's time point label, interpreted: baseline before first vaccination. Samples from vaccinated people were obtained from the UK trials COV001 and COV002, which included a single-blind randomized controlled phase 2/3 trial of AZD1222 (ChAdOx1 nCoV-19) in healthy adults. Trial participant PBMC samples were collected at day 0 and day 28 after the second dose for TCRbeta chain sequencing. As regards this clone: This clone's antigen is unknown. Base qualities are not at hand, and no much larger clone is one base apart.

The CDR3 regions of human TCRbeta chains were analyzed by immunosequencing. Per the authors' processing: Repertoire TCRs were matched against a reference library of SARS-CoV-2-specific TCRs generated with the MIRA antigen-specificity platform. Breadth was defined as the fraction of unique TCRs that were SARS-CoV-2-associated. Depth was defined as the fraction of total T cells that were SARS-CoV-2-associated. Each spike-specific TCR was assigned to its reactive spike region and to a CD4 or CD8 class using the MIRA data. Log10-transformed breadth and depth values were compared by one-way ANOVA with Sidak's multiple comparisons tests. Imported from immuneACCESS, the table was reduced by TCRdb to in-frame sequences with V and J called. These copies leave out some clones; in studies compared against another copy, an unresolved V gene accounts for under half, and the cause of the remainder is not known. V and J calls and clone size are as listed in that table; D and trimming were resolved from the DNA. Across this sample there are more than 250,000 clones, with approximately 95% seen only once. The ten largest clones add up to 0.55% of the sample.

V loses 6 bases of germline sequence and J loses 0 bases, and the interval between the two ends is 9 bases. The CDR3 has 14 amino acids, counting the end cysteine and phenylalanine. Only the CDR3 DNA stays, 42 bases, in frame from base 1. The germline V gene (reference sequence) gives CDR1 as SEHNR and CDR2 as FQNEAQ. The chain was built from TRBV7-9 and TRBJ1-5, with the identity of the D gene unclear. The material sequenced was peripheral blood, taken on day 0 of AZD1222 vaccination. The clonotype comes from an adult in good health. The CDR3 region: CASSSEYSNQPQHF. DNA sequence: TGTGCCAGCAGTTCGGAATATAGCAATCAGCCCCAGCATTTT. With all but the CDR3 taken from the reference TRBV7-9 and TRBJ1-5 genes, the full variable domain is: DTGVSQNPRHKITKRGQNVTFRCDPISEHNRLYWYRQTLGQGPEFLTYFQNEAQLEKSRLLSDRFSAERPKGSFSTLEIQRTEQGDSAMYLCASSSEYSNQPQHFGDGTRLSIL.